One sample yielded the 9 T cell receptor beta chains listed below, sequenced in a study of Ad26.COV2.S vaccination and SARS-CoV-2 variants. Here immunoSEQ multiplex PCR was the method, and the copy in TCRdb shows in-frame clones only, minus some. Here the sample spans a few hundred thousand clones, approximately 87% being singletons. Treatment in this sample: around 19 received Ad26.COV2.S at low or high dose, single or two shots; about five received placebo; per-sample allocation not given. Collection of samples fell on day 63 after the first vaccine or placebo injection. The sequences come from peripheral blood, collected in a trial of Ad26.COV2.S vaccine versus placebo. The receptors come from a person aged 18-60 years who received the Ad26.COV2.S COVID-19 vaccine or a placebo.

The gene calls are TRBV5-5 and TRBJ1-2, with D possibly TRBD1 on 5 matching bases. The CDR3 consists of 14 residues. The V end was cut by 0 bases, the J end by 7 bases, with 13 bases between. Germline assignment: CDR1 SGHKS and CDR2 YYEKEE (reference sequence). CDR3 sequence: CASSLGGASFGYTF. CDR3 coding DNA: TGTGCCAGCAGCTTGGGAGGGGCTTCTTTTGGCTACACCTTC.

The chain couples TRBV3-1 (or the pseudogene TRBV3-2) to TRBJ2-3, with D unresolved. The CDR3 is 14 residues long. V was shortened by 4 bases and J by 2 bases, with 10 bases between the two germline ends. Germline loops: CDR1 LGHDT, CDR2 YNNKEL (reference sequence). The CDR3 here is CASSPRTDTDTQYF. In nucleotides, the CDR3 is TGTGCCAGCAGCCCCCGGACCGACACAGATACGCAGTATTTT.

The chain uses TRBV7-9 and TRBJ2-3; perhaps TRBD2 as D (6 bases). CDR1 and CDR2 from the germline V gene are SEHNR and FQNEAQ (reference sequence). V lost 4 bases and J 3 bases, leaving 14 bases between the germline ends. The CDR3 length is 15 residues. The CDR3 region has the DNA TGTGCCAGCAGCTCCTCGGAGGGCCGAACAGATACGCAGTATTTT. This codes for CASSSSEGRTDTQYF.

This clone was seen just once. The chain uses TRBV6-5 and TRBJ2-1; no clear D gene. This CDR3 spans 14 amino acids. The V and J ends lost 5 bases and 0 bases respectively, with 8 bases between them. The V gene's germline CDR1 is MNHEY and CDR2 SVGAGI. The CDR3 nucleotides read TGTGCCAGCAGTCCCCGGAACTCCTACAATGAGCAGTTCTTC. This gives the protein CASSPRNSYNEQFF.

The chain uses TRBV2 and TRBJ2-1, with 11 bases that match TRBD1. The CDR3 runs to 15 residues. The junction had 6 bases not matched to a gene; V was cut back by 5 bases and J by 6 bases. CDR1 is SNHLY and CDR2 is FYNNEI in the germline V gene. Here the CDR3 DNA reads TGTGCCAGCAGTACGGGACAGGGGGGGTCCAATGAGCAGTTCTTC. It translates to CASSTGQGGSNEQFF.

The chain links TRBV5-1 to TRBJ2-7, with 7 bases that match TRBD2. Germline CDR1 reads SGHRS; CDR2 reads YFSETQ. The CDR3 length is 15 residues. Germline trimming cut 0 bases from V and 6 bases from J; bases unmatched to any gene: 9. The CDR3 sequence is CASSLAGVREGEQYF. CDR3 DNA sequence: TGCGCCAGCAGCTTGGCCGGGGTCAGGGAGGGCGAGCAGTACTTC.

The chain has TRBV3-1 (or the pseudogene TRBV3-2) and TRBJ2-7; 7 positions agree with TRBD1. Germline values: CDR1 LGHDT, CDR2 YNNKEL (reference sequence). V gave up 10 bases and J gave up 4 bases; unmatched junction bases: 7. This CDR3 has 12 residues. CDR3 coding DNA: TGTGCCACCCGGGACAGAAGTTACGAGCAGTACTTC. Translating it yields CATRDRSYEQYF.

This clone was observed once. The chain is built from TRBV7-2 and TRBJ2-2, with D tentatively TRBD1 (5 bases). Deletions cut 0 bases from V and 3 bases from J, with 5 bases between. The CDR3 is 14 amino acids. Per the germline V gene, CDR1 is SGHTA and CDR2 is FQGNSA. CDR3 coding DNA: TGTGCCAGCAGCTTAGCACAGGACACCGGGGAGCTGTTTTTT. Translated, it gives CASSLAQDTGELFF.

J is TRBJ1-2 and V is TRBV30, with 7 bases matching TRBD1. V lost 7 bases and J lost 8; bases outside the gene matches: 7. From germline, CDR1 is GTSNPN and CDR2 SVGIG (reference sequence). CDR3 size: 11 residues. CDR3 nucleotides: TGTGCCTTGTACAGGGGATCAGGCTACACCTTC. Its protein product is CALYRGSGYTF.